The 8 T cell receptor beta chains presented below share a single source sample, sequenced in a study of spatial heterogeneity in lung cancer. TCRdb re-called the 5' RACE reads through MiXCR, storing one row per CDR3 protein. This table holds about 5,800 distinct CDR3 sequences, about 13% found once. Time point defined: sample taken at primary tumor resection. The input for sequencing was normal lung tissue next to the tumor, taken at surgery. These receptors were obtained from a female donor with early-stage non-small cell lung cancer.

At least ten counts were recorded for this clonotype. The CDR3 spells CASSLREQIAKNIQYF. Written as DNA, the CDR3 is TGTGCCAGCAGCTTGCGTGAGCAGATAGCCAAAAACATTCAGTACTTC. V usage is TRBV5-6 and J usage is TRBJ2-4, with D unclear. Germline V CDR1 and CDR2: SGHDT, YYEEEE. This CDR3 has 16 amino acids. V lost 1 base to trimming and J lost 0 bases, with 11 bases between them.

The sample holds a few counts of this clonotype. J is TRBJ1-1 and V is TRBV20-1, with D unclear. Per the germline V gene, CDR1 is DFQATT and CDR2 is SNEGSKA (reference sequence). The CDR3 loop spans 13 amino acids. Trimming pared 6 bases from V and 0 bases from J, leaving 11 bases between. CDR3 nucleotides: TGCAGTGCCCCCAGGCTCGTGAACACTGAAGCTTTCTTT. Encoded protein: CSAPRLVNTEAFF.

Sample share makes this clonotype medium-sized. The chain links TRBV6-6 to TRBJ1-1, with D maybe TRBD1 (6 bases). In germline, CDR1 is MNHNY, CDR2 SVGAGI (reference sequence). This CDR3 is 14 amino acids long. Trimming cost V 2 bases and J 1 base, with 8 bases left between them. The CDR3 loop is CASSYAGENTEAFF. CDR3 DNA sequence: TGTGCCAGCAGTTACGCAGGGGAGAACACTGAAGCTTTCTTT.

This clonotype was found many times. The CDR3 sequence is CASSLALGRGTGKTDTQYF. CDR3 DNA sequence: TGTGCCAGCAGCTTAGCCTTAGGTCGCGGGACAGGGAAGACAGATACGCAGTATTTT. The chain links TRBV11-2 to TRBJ2-3; 9 positions agree with TRBD1. This CDR3 contains 19 residues. Per the germline V gene, CDR1 is SGHAT and CDR2 is FQNNGV. V trimming: 1 base; J trimming: 3 bases; junction bases outside the gene matches: 14.

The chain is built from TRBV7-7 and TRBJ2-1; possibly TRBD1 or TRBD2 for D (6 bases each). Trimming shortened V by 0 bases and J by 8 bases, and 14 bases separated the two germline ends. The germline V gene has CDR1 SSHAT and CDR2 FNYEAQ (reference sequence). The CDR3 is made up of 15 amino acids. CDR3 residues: CASSLAGAGGDEQFF. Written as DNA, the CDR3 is TGTGCCAGCAGCTTAGCGGGGGCAGGAGGGGATGAGCAGTTCTTC.

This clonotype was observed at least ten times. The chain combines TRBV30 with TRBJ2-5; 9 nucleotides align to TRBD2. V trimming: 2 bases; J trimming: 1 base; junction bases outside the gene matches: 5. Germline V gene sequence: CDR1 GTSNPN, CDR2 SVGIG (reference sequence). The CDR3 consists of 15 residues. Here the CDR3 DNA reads TGTGCCTGGAGTCGTCTAGCGGGACCCCAAGAGACCCAGTACTTC. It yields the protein CAWSRLAGPQETQYF.

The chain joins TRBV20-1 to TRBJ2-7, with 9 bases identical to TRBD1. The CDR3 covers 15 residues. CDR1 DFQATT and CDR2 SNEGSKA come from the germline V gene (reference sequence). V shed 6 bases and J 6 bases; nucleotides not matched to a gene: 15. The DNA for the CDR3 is TGCAGTGCCGAGGCGTTACAGGGGGCAGTAGGCGAGCAGTACTTC. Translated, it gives CSAEALQGAVGEQYF.

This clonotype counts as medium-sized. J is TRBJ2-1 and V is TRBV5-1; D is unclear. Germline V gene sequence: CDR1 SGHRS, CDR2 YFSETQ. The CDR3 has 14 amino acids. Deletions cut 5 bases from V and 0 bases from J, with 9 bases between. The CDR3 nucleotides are TGCGCCAGCAGGGTGGAGAGCTCCTACAATGAGCAGTTCTTC. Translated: CASRVESSYNEQFF.